The sequence of this T cell receptor beta chain was determined in a study of prognosis after radiotherapy for stage I lung cancer. Across the whole study: In this cohort, every patient with non-small cell lung cancer was regarded as medically inoperable.

Two rounds of multiplex PCR amplified TCR beta CDR3 from genomic DNA. The first round of PCR was done with primers that matched each TRBV and TRBJ gene. TCRdb analysed the multiplex PCR reads with MiXCR anew, one entry per CDR3 protein. The data hold about 22,000 distinct CDR3 sequences, with roughly 40% observed a single time. This CDR3 region has 14 residues. The germline gives CDR1 DFQATT, CDR2 SNEGSKA (reference sequence). Trimming cost V 7 bases and J 0 bases; bases outside gene matches: 6. This sequence joins TRBV20-1 and TRBJ2-7, with 10 nucleotides matching TRBD2. The source material was PBMCs, sampled before or after stereotactic body radiation therapy (not recorded which). This receptor was obtained from a donor older than 45 with non-small cell lung cancer. The CDR3, as DNA: TGCAGTGGCCAGGCTAGCGGGAGCTCCTACGAGCAGTACTTC. Residues: CSGQASGSSYEQYF.